The 2 T cell receptor beta chains listed next were all sequenced from one sample in a study of Graves' ophthalmopathy and Graves' hyperthyroidism. Transcripts of RNA were the source for amplifying TCR beta CDR3 regions. The authors performed first-round RT-PCR with HTBI primers and then a second-round multiplex PCR. TCRdb re-called the multiplex PCR reads through MiXCR, storing one row per CDR3 protein. In the table there are about 620,000 distinct CDR3 sequences, 22% of which are singletons. The sample comprised peripheral blood. These receptors were collected from a woman aged 18-29 years with stable Graves' hyperthyroidism. Some clones in this sample may be carry-over from other donors' samples.

This chain links TRBV5-1 with TRBJ2-7; D unresolved. Per germline, CDR1 SGHRS and CDR2 YFSETQ. The CDR3 runs 15 residues. The germline V and J ends were trimmed by 7 bases and 0 bases, with 17 bases remaining between them. CDR3 region: CASCASAQCSYEQYF. CDR3 coding DNA: TGCGCCAGCTGCGCCTCGGCCCAATGCTCCTACGAGCAGTACTTC.

The sample holds many counts of this clonotype. The V and J genes are TRBV29-1 and TRBJ2-2; D is ambiguous. There are 11 residues in the CDR3. V lost 3 bases and J 5 bases, leaving 4 bases between the germline ends. Germline V CDR1 and CDR2: SQVTM, ANQGSEA. The CDR3 DNA follows: TGCAGCGTTGACTGGACCGGGGAGCTGTTTTTT. It specifies CSVDWTGELFF.